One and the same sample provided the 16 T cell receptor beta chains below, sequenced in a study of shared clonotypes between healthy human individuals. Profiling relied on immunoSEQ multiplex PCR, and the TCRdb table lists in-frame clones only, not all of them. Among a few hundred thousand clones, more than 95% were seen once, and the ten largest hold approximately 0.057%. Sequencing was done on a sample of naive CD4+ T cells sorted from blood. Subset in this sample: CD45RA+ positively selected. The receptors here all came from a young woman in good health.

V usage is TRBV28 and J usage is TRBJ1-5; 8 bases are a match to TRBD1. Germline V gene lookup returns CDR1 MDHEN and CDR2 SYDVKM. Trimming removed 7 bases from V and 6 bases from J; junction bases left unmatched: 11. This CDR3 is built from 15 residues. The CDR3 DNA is TGTGCCAGCAAAAAGCAGGGGGCAGGCGGTCAGCCCCAGCATTTT. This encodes CASKKQGAGGQPQHF.

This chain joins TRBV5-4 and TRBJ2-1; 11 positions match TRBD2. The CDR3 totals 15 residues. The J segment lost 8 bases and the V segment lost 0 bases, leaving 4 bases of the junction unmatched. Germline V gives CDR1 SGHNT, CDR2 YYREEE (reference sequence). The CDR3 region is CASSLAASGRYEQFF. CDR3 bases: TGTGCCAGCAGCTTGGCGGCTAGCGGGAGGTATGAGCAGTTCTTC.

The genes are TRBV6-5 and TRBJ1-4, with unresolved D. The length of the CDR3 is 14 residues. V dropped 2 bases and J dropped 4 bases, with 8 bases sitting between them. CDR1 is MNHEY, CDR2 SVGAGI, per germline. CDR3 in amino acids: CASSYGGINEKLFF. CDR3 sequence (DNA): TGTGCCAGCAGTTACGGCGGGATTAATGAAAAACTGTTTTTT.

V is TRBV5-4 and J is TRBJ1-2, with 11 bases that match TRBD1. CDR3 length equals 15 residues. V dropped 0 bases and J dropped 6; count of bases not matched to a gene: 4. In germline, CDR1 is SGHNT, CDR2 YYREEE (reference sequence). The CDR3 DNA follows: TGTGCCAGCAGCTTGGATGGACAGGGGGCGGATGGCTACACCTTC. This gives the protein CASSLDGQGADGYTF. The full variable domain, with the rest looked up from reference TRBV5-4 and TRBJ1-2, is ETGVTQSPTHLIKTRGQQVTLRCSSQSGHNTVSWYQQALGQGPQFIFQYYREEENGRGNFPPRFSGLQFPNYSSELNVNALELDDSALYLCASSLDGQGADGYTFGSGTRLTVV.

In DNA, the CDR3 is TGCGCCAGCAGCGTAAGACAGGGGGCTACGAACACCGGGGAGCTGTTTTTT. It translates to CASSVRQGATNTGELFF. The chain carries TRBV5-1 and TRBJ2-2; 10 bases match TRBD1. CDR3 length equals 17 residues. V lost 4 bases and J lost 0; bases outside the gene matches: 6. The V gene's germline CDR1 is SGHRS and CDR2 YFSETQ.

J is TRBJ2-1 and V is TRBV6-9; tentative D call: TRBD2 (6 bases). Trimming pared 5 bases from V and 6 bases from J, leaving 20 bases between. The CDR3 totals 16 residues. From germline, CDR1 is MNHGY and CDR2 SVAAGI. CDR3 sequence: CASSMGRRGTPNEQFF. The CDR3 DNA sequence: TGTGCCAGCAGTATGGGGAGGCGGGGTACCCCCAATGAGCAGTTCTTC.

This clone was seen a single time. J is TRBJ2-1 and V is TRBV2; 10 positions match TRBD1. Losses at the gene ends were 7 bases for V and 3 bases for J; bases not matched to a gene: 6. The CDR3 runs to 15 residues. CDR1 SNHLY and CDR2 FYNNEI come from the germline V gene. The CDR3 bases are TGTGCCAGCACCTTGGACAGGGGGATCTACAATGAGCAGTTCTTC. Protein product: CASTLDRGIYNEQFF.

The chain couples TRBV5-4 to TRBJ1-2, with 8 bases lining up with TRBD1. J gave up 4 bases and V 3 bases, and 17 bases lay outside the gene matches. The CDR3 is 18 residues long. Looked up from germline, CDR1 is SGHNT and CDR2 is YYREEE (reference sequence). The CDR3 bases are TGTGCCAGCAGCTCCTCACCTACTAAGACAGGGGATGTCTATGGCTACACCTTC. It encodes CASSSSPTKTGDVYGYTF. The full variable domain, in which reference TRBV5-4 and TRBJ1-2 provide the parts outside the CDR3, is ETGVTQSPTHLIKTRGQQVTLRCSSQSGHNTVSWYQQALGQGPQFIFQYYREEENGRGNFPPRFSGLQFPNYSSELNVNALELDDSALYLCASSSSPTKTGDVYGYTFGSGTRLTVV.

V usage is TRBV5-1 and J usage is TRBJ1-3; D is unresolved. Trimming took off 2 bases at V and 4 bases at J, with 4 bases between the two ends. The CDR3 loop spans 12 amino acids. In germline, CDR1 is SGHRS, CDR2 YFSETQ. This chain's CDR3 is CASSFTGNTIYF. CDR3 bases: TGCGCCAGCAGCTTTACAGGAAACACCATATATTTT.

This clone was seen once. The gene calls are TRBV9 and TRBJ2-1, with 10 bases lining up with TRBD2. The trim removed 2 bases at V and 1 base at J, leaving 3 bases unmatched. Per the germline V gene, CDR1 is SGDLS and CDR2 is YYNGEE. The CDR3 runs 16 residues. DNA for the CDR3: TGTGCCAGCAGCGTCCAAGCGGGAGGGTCCTACAATGAGCAGTTCTTC. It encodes CASSVQAGGSYNEQFF.

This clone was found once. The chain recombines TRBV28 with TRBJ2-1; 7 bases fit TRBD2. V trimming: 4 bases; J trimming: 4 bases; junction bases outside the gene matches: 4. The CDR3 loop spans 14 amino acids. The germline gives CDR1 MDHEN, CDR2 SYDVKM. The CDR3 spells CASSSPSGYNEQFF. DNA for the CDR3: TGTGCCAGCAGTTCTCCTAGCGGATACAATGAGCAGTTCTTC.

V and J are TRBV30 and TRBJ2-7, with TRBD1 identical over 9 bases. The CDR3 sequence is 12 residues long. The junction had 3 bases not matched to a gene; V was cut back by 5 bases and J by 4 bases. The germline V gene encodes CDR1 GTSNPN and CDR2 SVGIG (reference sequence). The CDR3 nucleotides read TGTGCCTGGGGACAGGGGTTTTACGAGCAGTACTTC. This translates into CAWGQGFYEQYF.

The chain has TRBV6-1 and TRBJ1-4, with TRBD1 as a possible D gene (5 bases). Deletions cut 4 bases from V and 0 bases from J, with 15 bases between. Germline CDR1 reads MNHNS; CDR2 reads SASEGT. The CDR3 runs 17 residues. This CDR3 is CASSVVGVYATNEKLFF. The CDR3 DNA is TGTGCCAGCAGTGTGGTAGGGGTCTATGCAACTAATGAAAAACTGTTTTTT.

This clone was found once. The CDR3 here is CASSFETSKTDEQFF. The CDR3 DNA reads TGCGCCAGCAGCTTCGAGACTAGCAAGACCGATGAGCAGTTCTTC. This chain uses TRBV5-1 with TRBJ2-1, with TRBD2 identical over 7 bases. V shed 2 bases, J shed 8 bases, and the junction held 10 bases outside the gene matches. CDR3 length: 15 residues. CDR1 is SGHRS and CDR2 is YFSETQ in the germline V gene.

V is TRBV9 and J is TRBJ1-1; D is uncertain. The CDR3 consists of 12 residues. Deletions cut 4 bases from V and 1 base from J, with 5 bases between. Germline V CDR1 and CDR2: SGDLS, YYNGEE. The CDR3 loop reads CASSRQNTEAFF. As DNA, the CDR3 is TGTGCCAGCAGCAGACAGAACACTGAAGCTTTCTTT.

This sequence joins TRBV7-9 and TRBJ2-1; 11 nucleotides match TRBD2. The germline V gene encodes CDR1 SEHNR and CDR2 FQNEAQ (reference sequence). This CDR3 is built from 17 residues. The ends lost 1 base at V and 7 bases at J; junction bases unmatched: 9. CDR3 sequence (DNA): TGTGCCAGCAGCTTAGGTCTAGCGGGAGGCCTCGGAAATGAGCAGTTCTTC. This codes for CASSLGLAGGLGNEQFF.